Shown below are 13 T cell receptor beta chains from a single sample sequenced in a study of CD8 T cells in ankylosing spondylitis. TCRdb ran MiXCR on the 5' RACE reads and lists one entry per CDR3 protein. Found here are about 210,000 distinct CDR3 sequences, 7.5% to 9.5% of them singletons; the top ten hold around 5.1%. Sequencing input: blood, either unsorted or a sorted T cell fraction (not recorded which). The receptor set was obtained from a female donor with ankylosing spondylitis or in good health (not recorded which).

This clonotype was counted between two and nine times. J is TRBJ1-4 and V is TRBV12-3 or TRBV12-4; D call uncertain. Trimming pared 10 bases from V and 0 bases from J, leaving 15 bases between. The CDR3 length is 15 residues. In DNA form, the CDR3 reads TGTGCCAACACCCCCGGGTCTGCAACTAATGAAAAACTGTTTTTT. Protein product: CANTPGSATNEKLFF.

This chain joins TRBV27 and TRBJ1-2; possibly TRBD1 for D (6 bases). Germline values: CDR1 MNHEY, CDR2 SMNVEV (reference sequence). V gave up 8 bases and J gave up 8 bases, with 21 bases separating them. This CDR3 is built from 14 residues. The CDR3 sequence: CASRTLGDIRGYTF. The CDR3 nucleotides are TGTGCCAGCCGAACCCTCGGGGACATAAGGGGCTACACCTTC.

The chain links TRBV7-9 to TRBJ1-2; D unclear. The germline gives CDR1 SEHNR, CDR2 FQNEAQ (reference sequence). This CDR3 is built from 13 residues. V was cut by 5 bases and J by 4 bases, with 11 bases left in between. CDR3 coding DNA: TGTGCCAGCAGCCGAGATTCGCCCTATGGCTACACCTTC. Protein: CASSRDSPYGYTF.

This clonotype was seen repeatedly, ten times or more. The chain links TRBV12-3 or TRBV12-4 to TRBJ2-1, with 13 nucleotides matching TRBD2. With V trimmed by 6 bases and J by 4 bases, 6 bases remained unmatched. This CDR3 contains 16 residues. CDR3 loop: CASSSTTSGRYNEQFF. CDR3 nucleotide sequence: TGTGCCAGCAGCTCCACGACTAGCGGGAGGTACAATGAGCAGTTCTTC.

This clonotype has ten or more counts. The chain is built from TRBV15 and TRBJ1-5, with 8 positions matching TRBD1. The trim removed 0 bases at V and 4 bases at J, leaving 2 bases unmatched. The CDR3 totals 15 residues. Germline V gene data show CDR1 as LNHNV and CDR2 as YYDKDF (reference sequence). CDR3 amino acids: CATSRDRGPNQPQHF. Written as DNA, the CDR3 is TGTGCCACCAGCAGAGACAGGGGGCCTAATCAGCCCCAGCATTTT.

This clonotype has ten or more counts. This chain uses TRBV5-1 with TRBJ2-7; 11 nucleotides line up with TRBD2. The CDR3 spans 15 residues. Per the germline V gene, CDR1 is SGHRS and CDR2 is YFSETQ. The trim removed 3 bases at V and 3 bases at J, leaving 5 bases unmatched. The CDR3 region has the DNA TGCGCCAGCAGCTCCCGTAGCGGGAGGGGCTACGAGCAGTACTTC. Its protein is CASSSRSGRGYEQYF.

This clonotype was picked up many times. The gene calls are TRBV30 and TRBJ1-4; the D gene is possibly TRBD1 (5 bases). Germline values: CDR1 GTSNPN, CDR2 SVGIG (reference sequence). The CDR3 covers 13 residues. Trimming took 4 bases from V and 8 from J, leaving 14 bases between them. CDR3 sequence (DNA): TGTGCCTGGACCGGGACTAGGGACGAAAAACTGTTTTTT. Its translation: CAWTGTRDEKLFF.

J is TRBJ2-1 and V is TRBV7-2; TRBD1 matches at 9 bases. Germline lookup yields CDR1 SGHTA and CDR2 FQGNSA. Losses at the gene ends were 5 bases for V and 9 bases for J; bases not matched to a gene: 5. CDR3 length: 13 amino acids. CDR3 nucleotide sequence: TGTGCCAGCAGCACAGACAGGGGGGCTGAGCAGTTCTTC. Protein sequence: CASSTDRGAEQFF.

This clonotype appeared many times. The CDR3 bases are TGCAGCGTTGGGGGGCAAAATAGCAATCAGCCCCAGCATTTT. Residues: CSVGGQNSNQPQHF. V and J are TRBV29-1 and TRBJ1-5, with D possibly TRBD1 on 6 matching bases. Deletions cut 4 bases from V and 0 bases from J, with 10 bases between. This CDR3 is built from 14 residues. The germline gives CDR1 SQVTM, CDR2 ANQGSEA.

With regard to this clonotype: One base away lies a much larger clone, so this may be a sequencing read error. In this CDR3 the conserved last residue, phenylalanine or tryptophan, is missing, so a read error is likely. The V call is TRBV20-1, the J call TRBJ2-5; 9 bases line up with TRBD2. The CDR3 contains 13 residues. Trimming at V came to 3 bases and at J to 5 bases, leaving 4 bases not matched to a gene. Germline values: CDR1 DFQATT, CDR2 SNEGSKA (reference sequence). For the CDR3, the DNA is TGCAGTGCTAGCGGGACTAGCATGGAGACCCAGTACCTC. It translates to CSASGTSMETQYL.

This clonotype was seen at least ten times. This rearrangement joins TRBV24-1 to TRBJ2-7, with D hard to call. The CDR3 is 10 residues long. The V gene lost 8 bases and the J gene lost 7 bases, with 8 bases spanning the gap. Germline-derived CDR1 and CDR2 are KGHDR and SFDVKD. The CDR3 region is CATNLREQYF. DNA for the CDR3: TGTGCCACCAACCTCCGGGAGCAGTACTTC.

This clonotype occurred many times. J is TRBJ2-7 and V is TRBV29-1; 10 bases line up with TRBD2. V shed 7 bases, J shed 4 bases, and the junction held 7 bases outside the gene matches. Germline CDR1 SQVTM, CDR2 ANQGSEA. The CDR3 is 13 amino acids. The CDR3 is CSAHSGRAYEQYF. The CDR3 DNA reads as TGCAGCGCCCACAGCGGGAGGGCATACGAGCAGTACTTC.

This clonotype has a count of ten or more. The rearrangement uses TRBV28 and TRBJ2-1; no clear D. Trimming took off 7 bases at V and 0 bases at J, with 7 bases between the two ends. The germline V gene encodes CDR1 MDHEN and CDR2 SYDVKM. The CDR3 has 13 amino acids. CDR3 nucleotide sequence: TGTGCCAGCAAGCTGAACTCCTACAATGAGCAGTTCTTC. Its translation: CASKLNSYNEQFF.